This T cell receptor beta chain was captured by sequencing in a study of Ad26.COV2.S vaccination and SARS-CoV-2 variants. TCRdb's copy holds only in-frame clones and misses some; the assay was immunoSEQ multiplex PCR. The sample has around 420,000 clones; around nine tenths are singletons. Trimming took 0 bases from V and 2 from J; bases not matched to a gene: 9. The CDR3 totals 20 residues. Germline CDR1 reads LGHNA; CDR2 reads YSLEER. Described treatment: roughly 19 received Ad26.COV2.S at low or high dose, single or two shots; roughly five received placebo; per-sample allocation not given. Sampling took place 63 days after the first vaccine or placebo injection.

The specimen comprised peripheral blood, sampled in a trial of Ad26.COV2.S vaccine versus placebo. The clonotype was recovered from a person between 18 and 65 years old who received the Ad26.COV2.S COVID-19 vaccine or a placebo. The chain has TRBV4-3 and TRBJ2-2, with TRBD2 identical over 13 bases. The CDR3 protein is CASSQEAPGLAGVNTGELFF. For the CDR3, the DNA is TGCGCCAGCAGCCAAGAGGCCCCTGGACTAGCGGGGGTTAACACCGGGGAGCTGTTTTTT.